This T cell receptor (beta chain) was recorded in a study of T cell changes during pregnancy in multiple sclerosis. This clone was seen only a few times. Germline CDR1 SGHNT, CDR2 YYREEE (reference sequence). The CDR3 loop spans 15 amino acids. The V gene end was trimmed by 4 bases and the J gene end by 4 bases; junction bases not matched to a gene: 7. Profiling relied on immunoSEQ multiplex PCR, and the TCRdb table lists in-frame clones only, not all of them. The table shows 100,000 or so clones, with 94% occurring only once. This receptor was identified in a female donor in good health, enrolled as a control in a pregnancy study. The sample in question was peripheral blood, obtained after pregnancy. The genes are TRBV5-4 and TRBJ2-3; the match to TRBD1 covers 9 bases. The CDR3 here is CASSRGTGSSDTQYF. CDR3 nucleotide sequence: TGTGCCAGCAGCCGAGGGACAGGGTCGTCAGATACGCAGTATTTT.